The subject of this entry is one T cell receptor beta chain. This entry is derived from a study of blood T cell repertoires in COVID-19. Study at large: Nucleic acid was either cDNA or gDNA, and it came from T cells, B-cell-depleted T cells, or PBMCs.

This CDR3 is built from 12 residues. Germline CDR1 is SGHTA and CDR2 is FQGNSA. V lost 4 bases and J lost 8, with 9 bases in between. Per the original data handling: Reference gene primers were amplified, and this amplification served to estimate nucleated cell counts. The assay was immunoSEQ multiplex PCR, and TCRdb's table has in-frame clones only and misses some. Clonal size and the V and J genes are those of that table, whereas D and trimming came from the DNA. The sample carries nearly 100,000 clones, approximately 82% recorded once. This chain uses TRBV7-2 with TRBJ2-1; D gene uncertain. Sequencing used peripheral blood. This TCR derives from a man aged 70-80 years with acute or convalescent COVID-19. The CDR3 loop is CASSSRADEQFF. In nucleotides, the CDR3 is TGTGCCAGCAGCTCCCGTGCGGATGAGCAGTTCTTC. The full variable domain, rest sourced from reference TRBV7-2 and TRBJ2-1, is GAGVSQSPSNKVTEKGKDVELRCDPISGHTALYWYRQSLGQGLEFLIYFQGNSAPDKSGLPSDRFSAERTGGSVSTLTIQRTQQEDSAVYLCASSSRADEQFFGPGTRLTVL.